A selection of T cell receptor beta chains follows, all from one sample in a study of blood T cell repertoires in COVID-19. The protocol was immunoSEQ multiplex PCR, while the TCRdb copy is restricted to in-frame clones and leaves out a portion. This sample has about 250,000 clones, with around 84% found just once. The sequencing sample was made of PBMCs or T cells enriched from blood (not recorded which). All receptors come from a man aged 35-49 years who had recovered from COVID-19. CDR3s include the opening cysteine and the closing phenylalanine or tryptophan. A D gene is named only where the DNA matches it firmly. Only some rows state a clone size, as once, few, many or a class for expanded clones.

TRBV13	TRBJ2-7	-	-	TGTGCCAGCAGCTTATCCGGGTCGAGGGACGAGCAGTACTTC	CASSLSGSRDEQYF
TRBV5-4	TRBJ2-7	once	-	TGTGCCAGCAGCTTGATACGGCAGGGTAGGGACGAGCAGTACTTC	CASSLIRQGRDEQYF
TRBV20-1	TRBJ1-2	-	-	TGCAGTGGGGAGGGTTCAGATGGCTACACCTTC	CSGEGSDGYTF
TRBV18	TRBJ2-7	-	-	TGTGCCAGCTCCATGGGGGCCGCCTACGAGCAGTACTTC	CASSMGAAYEQYF
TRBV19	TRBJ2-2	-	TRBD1	TGTGCCAGTATTCGGTATTGGGACAGCAACACCGGGGAGCTGTTTTTT	CASIRYWDSNTGELFF
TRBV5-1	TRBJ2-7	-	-	TGCGCCAGCAGAATTGGGCAGGCCTACGAGCAGTACTTC	CASRIGQAYEQYF
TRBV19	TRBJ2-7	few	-	TGTGCCAGTAGTATTCAAGGCTTGTTGGGGGCCGAGCAGTACTTC	CASSIQGLLGAEQYF
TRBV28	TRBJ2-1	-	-	TGTGCCAGCAGTCTGGACTTGACAGGATACCAGTTCGATGAGCAGTTCTTC	CASSLDLTGYQFDEQFF
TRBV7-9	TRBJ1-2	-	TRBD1	TGTGCCAGCAGCTTCGGGGCAGGGGGCCTACTACGTGGCTACACCTTC	CASSFGAGGLLRGYTF
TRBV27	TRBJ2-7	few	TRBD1	TGTGCCAGCAGTTCCCCAATGTTGCGTACAGGGGTTCGCTCCTACGAGCAGTACTTC	CASSSPMLRTGVRSYEQYF
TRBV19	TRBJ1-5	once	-	TGTGCCAGTCAGGGGTTGGGGGAGCCCCAGCATTTT	CASQGLGEPQHF
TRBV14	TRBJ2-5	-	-	TGTGCCAGCAGCCAAGATAGAGGGTCTGGGCGTTTACTCATCGAGACCCAGTACTTC	CASSQDRGSGRLLIETQYF
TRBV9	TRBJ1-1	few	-	TGTGCCAGCAGCGCGACCGGCAGGGGATCGAGCACTGAAGCTTTCTTT	CASSATGRGSSTEAFF
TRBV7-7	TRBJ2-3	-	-	TGTGCCAGCAGCTTAGAAGCAGGAGATACGCAGTATTTT	CASSLEAGDTQYF
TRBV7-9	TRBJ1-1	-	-	TGTGCCAGCAGCTTAGCTTCGGGGGGGAGCACTGAAGCTTTCTTT	CASSLASGGSTEAFF
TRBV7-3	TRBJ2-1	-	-	TGTGCCAGCAGCTTAAGTGGCATCAACAATGAGCAGTTCTTC	CASSLSGINNEQFF
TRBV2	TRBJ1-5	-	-	TGTGCCAGCAGTGATAGGGGGTATAGCAATCAGCCCCAGCATTTT	CASSDRGYSNQPQHF
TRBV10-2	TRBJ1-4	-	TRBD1	TGCGCCAGCAGTGGGACAGGGATATACGGCGCACTGTTTTTT	CASSGTGIYGALFF
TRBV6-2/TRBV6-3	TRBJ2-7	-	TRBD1	TGTGCCAGCAGTCTGGACAGGGTCCTAAGCGAGCAGTACTTC	CASSLDRVLSEQYF
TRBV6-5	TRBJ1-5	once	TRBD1	TGTGCCAGCATTGCAGGACAGGGTGTTCAGCCCCAGCATTTT	CASIAGQGVQPQHF
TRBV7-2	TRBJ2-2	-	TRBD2	TGTGCCAGCAGCTTAGTAGCAAGCGGGGGGGCGACCGGGGAGCTGTTTTTT	CASSLVASGGATGELFF
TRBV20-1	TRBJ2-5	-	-	TGCAGTGCTAGTCACCCGTCGGAGGGCTGGGAGACCCAGTACTTC	CSASHPSEGWETQYF
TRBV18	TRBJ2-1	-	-	TGTGCCAGCTCACCAACAGGGTCCCACGGGGAGCAGTTCTTC	CASSPTGSHGEQFF
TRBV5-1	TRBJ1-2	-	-	TGCGCCAGCAGCTTGTCGAACTATGGCTACACCTTC	CASSLSNYGYTF
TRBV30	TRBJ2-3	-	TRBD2	TGTGCCTGGGCGCCGGGACTAGCGGTCACAGATACGCAGTATTTT	CAWAPGLAVTDTQYF
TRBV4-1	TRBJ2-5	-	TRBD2	TGCGCCAGCAGCCAGACTAGCGGGGGGGCGAAGACCCAGTACTTC	CASSQTSGGAKTQYF
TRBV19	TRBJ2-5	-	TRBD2	TGTGCCAGTAGTGACGTAGCGGGCCAAGAGACCCAGTACTTC	CASSDVAGQETQYF
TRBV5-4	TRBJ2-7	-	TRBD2	TGTGCCAGCAGCTTAGATAGCGGGACCTACGAGCAGTACTTC	CASSLDSGTYEQYF
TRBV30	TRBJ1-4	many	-	TGTGCCTGGAGTCCGGGGGGAAAACTGTTTTTT	CAWSPGGKLFF
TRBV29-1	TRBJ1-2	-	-	TGCAGCGTTGACAGGGGCTATGGCTACACCTTC	CSVDRGYGYTF
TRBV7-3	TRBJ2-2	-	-	TGTGCCAGCTCGCTGGGGCTATCTTCGGGCGTCGGGGAGCTGTTTTTT	CASSLGLSSGVGELFF
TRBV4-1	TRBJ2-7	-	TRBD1	TGCGCCAGCAGCCAAGTCTCCAGGGGGTACGAGCAGTACTTC	CASSQVSRGYEQYF
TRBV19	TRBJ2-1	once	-	TGTGCCAGTAGTCAGGGGATGGGTGAGCAGTTCTTC	CASSQGMGEQFF
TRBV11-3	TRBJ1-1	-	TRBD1	TGTGCCAGCAGCTTAGTGGACAGGGACCTCACTGAAGCTTTCTTT	CASSLVDRDLTEAFF
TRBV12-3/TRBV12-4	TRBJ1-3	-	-	TGTGCCAGCAGTGAACAGGGTCACACCATATATTTT	CASSEQGHTIYF
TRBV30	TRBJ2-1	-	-	TGTGCCTGGAGCACCCCCCTAAGGGAGAGTAATGAGCAGTTCTTC	CAWSTPLRESNEQFF
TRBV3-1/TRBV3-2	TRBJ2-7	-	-	TGTGCCAGCAGCCCGCGCGGTCCCAAGGAAGAGCAGTACTTC	CASSPRGPKEEQYF
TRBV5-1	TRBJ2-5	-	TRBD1	TGCGCCAGCAGCTGGTCGAGTGAGACAGGGCAGACCCAGTACTTC	CASSWSSETGQTQYF
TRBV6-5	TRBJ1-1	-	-	TGTGCCAGCAGCCGGGGGGGGCGGAGGAACACTGAAGCTTTCTTT	CASSRGGRRNTEAFF
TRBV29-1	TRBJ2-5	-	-	TGCAGCGTGGAAGTCGGGACTGAGACCCAGTACTTC	CSVEVGTETQYF
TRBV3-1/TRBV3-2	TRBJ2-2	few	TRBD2	TGTGCCAGCAGCCAATTCCTAGCGGACACCGGGGAGCTGTTTTTT	CASSQFLADTGELFF
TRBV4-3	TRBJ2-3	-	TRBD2	TGCGCCAGCAGCCAAATACCGACTAGCGTGGCAGATACGCAGTATTTT	CASSQIPTSVADTQYF
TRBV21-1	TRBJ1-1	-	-	TGTGCCAGCAGCAAAGGACAGGGGGTGGGGGCCTATGAGGAGAACACTGAAGCTTTCTTT	CASSKGQGVGAYEENTEAFF
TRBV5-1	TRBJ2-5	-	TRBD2	TGCGCCAGCAGCGTCACGGGGGGCCAAGAGACCCAGTACTTC	CASSVTGGQETQYF
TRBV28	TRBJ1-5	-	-	TGTGCCAGCAATAAAGAGAACAATCAGCCCCAGCATTTT	CASNKENNQPQHF
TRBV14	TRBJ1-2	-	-	TGTGCCAGCAGGGCTACAGGAGGGTATGGCTACACCTTC	CASRATGGYGYTF
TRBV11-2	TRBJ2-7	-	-	TGTGCCAGCAGGTCTATCTACAGGGCCTACGAGCAGTACTTC	CASRSIYRAYEQYF
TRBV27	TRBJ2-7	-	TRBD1	TGTGCCAGCAGTCCTACAGGGGATAGCTACGAGCAGTACTTC	CASSPTGDSYEQYF
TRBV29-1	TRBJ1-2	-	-	TGCAGCACAGGGCAAGCTAACTATGGCTACACCTTC	CSTGQANYGYTF
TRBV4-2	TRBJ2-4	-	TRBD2	TGTGCCAGCAGCCGGATAACTAGCGGGGATCTTCTAGCCAAAAACATTCAGTACTTC	CASSRITSGDLLAKNIQYF
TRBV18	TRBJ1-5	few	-	TGTGCCAGCTCACCAGATCACTCAACCCAGCATTTT	CASSPDHSTQHF
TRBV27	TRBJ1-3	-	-	TGTGCCAGCAGAAATTCCCCGGGGAACGGGGTATCTGGAAACACCATATATTTT	CASRNSPGNGVSGNTIYF
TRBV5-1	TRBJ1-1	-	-	TGCGCCAGCAGCCGAGAGATGAACACTGAAGCTTTCTTT	CASSREMNTEAFF
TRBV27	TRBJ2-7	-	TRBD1	TGTGCCAGCAGTAGCGACAGGGGGCGTAACGAGCAGTACTTC	CASSSDRGRNEQYF
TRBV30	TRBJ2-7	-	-	TGTGCCTGGAGCGTCTGGGGGGAGTACGAGCAGTACTTC	CAWSVWGEYEQYF
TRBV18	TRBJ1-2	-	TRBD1	TGTGCCAGCTCACCCCAGGACAGGGGCACTGACTATGGCTACACCTTC	CASSPQDRGTDYGYTF
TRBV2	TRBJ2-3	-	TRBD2	TGTGCCAGCAGTCTACTAGCGGGAGAGAGGTTGGGCACAGATACGCAGTATTTT	CASSLLAGERLGTDTQYF
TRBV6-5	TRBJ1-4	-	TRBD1	TGTGCCAGCACCCGACAGGGGGAAACTAATGAAAAACTGTTTTTT	CASTRQGETNEKLFF
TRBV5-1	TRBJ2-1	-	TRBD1	TGCGCCAGCAGCTTGGTGACAGGGCCTAGGTCCAATGAGCAGTTCTTC	CASSLVTGPRSNEQFF